This paragraph reports one TCR beta chain. Measured with immunoSEQ multiplex PCR; TCRdb has only the in-frame clones, and not every one. The data contain about 82,000 clones, about 87% of them singletons. This sample was taken from a study of control samples from healthy donors and cancer patients. This CDR3 contains 13 residues. V was clipped by 5 bases and J by 6 bases, with 11 bases between them. CDR1 and CDR2 (germline): SGHTA, FQGTGA. This chain uses TRBV7-3 with TRBJ2-1; D unclear. Sequenced sample: blood. The origin of this receptor is a man over 45 in good health. The CDR3 coding sequence is TGTGCCAGCAGCCCAGACGGCTCCAATGAGCAGTTCTTC. Amino acid sequence: CASSPDGSNEQFF.